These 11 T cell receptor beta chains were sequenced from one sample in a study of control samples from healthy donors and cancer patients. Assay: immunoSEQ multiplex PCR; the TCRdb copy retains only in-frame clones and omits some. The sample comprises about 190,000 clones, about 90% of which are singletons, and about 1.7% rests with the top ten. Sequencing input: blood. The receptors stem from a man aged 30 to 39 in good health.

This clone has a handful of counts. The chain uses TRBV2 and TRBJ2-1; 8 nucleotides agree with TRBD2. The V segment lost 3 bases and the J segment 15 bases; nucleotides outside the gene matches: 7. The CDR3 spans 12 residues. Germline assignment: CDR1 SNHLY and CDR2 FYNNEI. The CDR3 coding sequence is TGTGCCAGCAGTGAGGGGCGGGGGGAGGCGTTCTTC. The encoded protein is CASSEGRGEAFF.

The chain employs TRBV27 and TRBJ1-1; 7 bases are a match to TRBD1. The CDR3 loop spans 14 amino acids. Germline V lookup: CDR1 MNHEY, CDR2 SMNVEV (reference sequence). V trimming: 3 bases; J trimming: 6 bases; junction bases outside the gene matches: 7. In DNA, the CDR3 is TGTGCCAGCAGTTTTGACAGGGAAGGAGCTGAAGCTTTCTTT. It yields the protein CASSFDREGAEAFF.

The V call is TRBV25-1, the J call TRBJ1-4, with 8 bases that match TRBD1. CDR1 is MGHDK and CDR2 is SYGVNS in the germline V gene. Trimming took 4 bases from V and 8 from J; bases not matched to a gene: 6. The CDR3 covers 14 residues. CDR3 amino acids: CASSAGQGREKLFF. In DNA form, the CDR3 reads TGTGCCAGCAGTGCCGGACAGGGTAGGGAAAAACTGTTTTTT. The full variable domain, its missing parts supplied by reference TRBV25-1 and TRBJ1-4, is EADIYQTPRYLVIGTGKKITLECSQTMGHDKMYWYQQDPGMELHLIHYSYGVNSTEKGDLSSESTVSRIRTEHFPLTLESARPSHTSQYLCASSAGQGREKLFFGSGTQLSVL.

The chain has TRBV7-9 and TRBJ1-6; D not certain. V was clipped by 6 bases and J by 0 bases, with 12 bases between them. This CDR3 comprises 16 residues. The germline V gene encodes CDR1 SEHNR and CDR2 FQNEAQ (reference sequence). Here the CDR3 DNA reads TGTGCCAGCAGGCCGCGAGGGTCCTCCTATAATTCACCCCTCCACTTT. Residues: CASRPRGSSYNSPLHF.

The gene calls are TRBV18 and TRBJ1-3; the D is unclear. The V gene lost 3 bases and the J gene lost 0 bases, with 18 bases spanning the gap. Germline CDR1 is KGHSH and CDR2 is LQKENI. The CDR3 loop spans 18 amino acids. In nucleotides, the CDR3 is TGTGCCAGCTCACCTTGGGAGGGATCCTCGACCTCTGGAAACACCATATATTTT. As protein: CASSPWEGSSTSGNTIYF.

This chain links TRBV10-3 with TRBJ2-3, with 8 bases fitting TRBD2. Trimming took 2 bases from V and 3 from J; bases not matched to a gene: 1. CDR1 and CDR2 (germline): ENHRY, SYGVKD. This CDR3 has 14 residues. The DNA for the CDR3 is TGTGCCATCAGTGAGCGGGGGGGGACAGATACGCAGTATTTT. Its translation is CAISERGGTDTQYF.

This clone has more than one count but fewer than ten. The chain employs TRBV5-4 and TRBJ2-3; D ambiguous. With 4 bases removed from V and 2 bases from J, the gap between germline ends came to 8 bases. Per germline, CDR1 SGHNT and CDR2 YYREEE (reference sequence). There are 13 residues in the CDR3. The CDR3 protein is CASSLKYTDTQYF. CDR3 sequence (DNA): TGTGCCAGCAGCCTGAAATACACAGATACGCAGTATTTT.

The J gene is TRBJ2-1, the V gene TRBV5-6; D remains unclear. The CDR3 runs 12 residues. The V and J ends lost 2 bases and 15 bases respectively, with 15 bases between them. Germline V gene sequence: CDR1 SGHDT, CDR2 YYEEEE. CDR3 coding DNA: TGTGCCAGCAGCTTTAGCTCCACGGATCCGTTCTTC. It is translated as CASSFSSTDPFF.

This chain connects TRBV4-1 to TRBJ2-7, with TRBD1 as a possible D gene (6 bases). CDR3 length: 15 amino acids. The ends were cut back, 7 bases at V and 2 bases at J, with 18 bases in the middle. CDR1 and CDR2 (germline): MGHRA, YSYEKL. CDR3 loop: CASTRDYRETYEQYF. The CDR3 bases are TGCGCCAGCACCCGAGACTACAGGGAAACCTACGAGCAGTACTTC.

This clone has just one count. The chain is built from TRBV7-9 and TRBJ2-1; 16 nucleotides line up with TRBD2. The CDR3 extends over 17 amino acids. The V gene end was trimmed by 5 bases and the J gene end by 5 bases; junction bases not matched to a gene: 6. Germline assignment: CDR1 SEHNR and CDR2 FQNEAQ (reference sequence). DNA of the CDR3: TGTGCCAGCAGCACCGGGACTAGCGGGGGGGAGGACAATGAGCAGTTCTTC. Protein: CASSTGTSGGEDNEQFF.

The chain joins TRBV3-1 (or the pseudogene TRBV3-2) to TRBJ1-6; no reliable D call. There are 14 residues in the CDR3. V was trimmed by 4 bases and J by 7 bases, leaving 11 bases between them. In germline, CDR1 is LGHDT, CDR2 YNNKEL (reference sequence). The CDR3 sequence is CASSPRPKNSPLHF. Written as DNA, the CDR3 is TGTGCCAGCAGCCCCCGCCCCAAGAATTCACCCCTCCACTTT.